This T cell receptor beta chain is drawn from a study of cytomegalovirus exposure and HLA in healthy donors. Study-wide points: Most TCR sequences were rare, but some public TCRs occurred in many donors. Over 150 TCR beta chains were listed as cytomegalovirus-associated.

Method: immunoSEQ multiplex PCR; TCRdb's copy keeps in-frame clones and lacks some. The sample records over 200,000 clones, 65% to 85% being singletons. A note on this clone: Its target is unknown.

V was pared by 5 bases and J by 0 bases, with 12 bases between. The V gene's germline CDR1 is MRHNA and CDR2 SNTAGT. The CDR3 extends over 15 amino acids. V gene TRBV6-4 combines with J gene TRBJ2-3; the D gene is possibly TRBD2 (5 bases). What was sequenced was PBMCs. The sequence came from a woman in her thirties in good health and CMV-seropositive. Here the CDR3 DNA reads TGTGCCAGCAGTAGCGGAGCGACTAGCACAGATACGCAGTATTTT. Its translation is CASSSGATSTDTQYF.